A single sample gave rise to the 15 T cell receptor beta chains below, sequenced in a study of shared clonotypes between healthy human individuals. Sequencing was performed with immunoSEQ multiplex PCR; in TCRdb, only in-frame clones are kept and a portion is missing. The table shows over 850,000 clones, with approximately 80% occurring only once. The sample comprised memory CD4+ T cells from PBMCs. The subset here: CD45RA-negative fraction. These receptors originate from a man younger than 35 in good health. Some clones in this sample may be carry-over from other donors' samples.

This clone showed up just once. The rearrangement uses TRBV5-1 and TRBJ2-5; 9 bases agree with TRBD2. With 3 bases clipped from V and 2 bases from J, the junction kept 11 bases outside the gene matches. The CDR3 consists of 17 residues. Germline assignment: CDR1 SGHRS and CDR2 YFSETQ. CDR3 region: CASSSPVLAGSQETQYF. The CDR3 DNA reads as TGCGCCAGCAGCTCCCCGGTTCTAGCGGGGTCACAAGAGACCCAGTACTTC.

The chain employs TRBV2 and TRBJ2-5; D uncertain. In germline, CDR1 is SNHLY, CDR2 FYNNEI. V lost 0 bases and J lost 5, with 13 bases in between. The CDR3 loop spans 15 amino acids. For the CDR3, the DNA is TGTGCCAGCAGTGAAGCGCTTCAAGGGTGGGAGACCCAGTACTTC. Amino acids: CASSEALQGWETQYF.

At least ten counts were recorded for this clone. V usage is TRBV11-2 and J usage is TRBJ1-1; D gene ambiguous. Per the germline V gene, CDR1 is SGHAT and CDR2 is FQNNGV. The CDR3 extends over 12 amino acids. Between the trimmed V and J ends, which lost 5 bases and 6 bases, there was a span of 10 bases. The CDR3: CASSPVGAEAFF. In DNA form, the CDR3 reads TGTGCCAGCAGCCCCGTGGGAGCTGAAGCTTTCTTT.

The V and J genes are TRBV28 and TRBJ2-7, with TRBD2 as a possible D gene (6 bases). The CDR3 length is 15 residues. Germline V gene sequence: CDR1 MDHEN, CDR2 SYDVKM. Trimming stripped 5 bases from V and 3 bases from J, with 17 bases between. CDR3 bases: TGTGCCAGCAGTGGGATTGGGGGGTCCTTCTACGAGCAGTACTTC. The encoded protein is CASSGIGGSFYEQYF. The full variable domain, with the rest looked up from reference TRBV28 and TRBJ2-7, is DVKVTQSSRYLVKRTGEKVFLECVQDMDHENMFWYRQDPGLGLRLIYFSYDVKMKEKGDIPEGYSVSREKKERFSLILESASTNQTSMYLCASSGIGGSFYEQYFGPGTRLTVT.

This sequence joins TRBV27 and TRBJ1-2; TRBD1 might be the D (5 bases). Trimming shortened V by 6 bases and J by 10 bases, and 24 bases separated the two germline ends. The CDR3 has 15 residues. Germline assignment: CDR1 MNHEY and CDR2 SMNVEV (reference sequence). This CDR3 reads CASSTRLRDLWAYTF. The CDR3 DNA sequence: TGTGCCAGCAGCACCCGCCTCCGGGACCTATGGGCCTACACCTTC.

This clone occurred once. The rearrangement links TRBV2 to TRBJ1-2; tentatively, D is TRBD1 (5 bases). Trimming left V 7 bases short and J 5 bases short, with 11 bases between. This CDR3 has 12 amino acids. Germline CDR1 and CDR2: SNHLY and FYNNEI. As DNA, the CDR3 is TGTGCCAGCAAACAGGATGGATATGGCTACACCTTC. Translated, it gives CASKQDGYGYTF. Full variable domain (rest looked up from reference TRBV2 and TRBJ1-2): EPEVTQTPSHQVTQMGQEVILRCVPISNHLYFYWYRQILGQKVEFLVSFYNNEISEKSEIFDDQFSVERPDGSNFTLKIRSTKLEDSAMYFCASKQDGYGYTFGSGTRLTVV.

V gene TRBV10-3 combines with J gene TRBJ2-7; 10 bases align to TRBD2. Germline V gene data show CDR1 as ENHRY and CDR2 as SYGVKD. The CDR3 runs to 13 residues. J was trimmed by 4 bases and V by 6 bases; bases with no gene match: 3. CDR3 loop: CAISLAGGYEQYF. The CDR3 DNA follows: TGTGCCATCAGCTTAGCGGGAGGATACGAGCAGTACTTC.

This rearrangement joins TRBV5-6 to TRBJ1-5, with 7 bases matching TRBD1. J gave up 0 bases and V 3 bases, and 6 bases lay outside the gene matches. CDR3 length equals 16 residues. The germline V gene has CDR1 SGHDT and CDR2 YYEEEE. CDR3 protein: CASSYRGPYSNQPQHF. In DNA form, the CDR3 reads TGTGCCAGCAGCTACAGGGGCCCCTATAGCAATCAGCCCCAGCATTTT.

The chain uses TRBV29-1 and TRBJ1-2; 10 bases fit TRBD1. Germline V CDR1 and CDR2: SQVTM, ANQGSEA. The CDR3 is made up of 16 amino acids. J lost 4 bases, V lost 0 bases, and 8 bases had no gene match. Written as DNA, the CDR3 is TGCAGCGTTGAAGATCGGGGGACAGGGGTTGGCTATGGCTACACCTTC. Amino acids: CSVEDRGTGVGYGYTF.

This rearrangement joins TRBV27 to TRBJ1-6; D is perhaps TRBD1 (6 bases). The CDR3 extends over 16 amino acids. V was trimmed by 8 bases and J by 2 bases, leaving 16 bases between them. The germline V gene encodes CDR1 MNHEY and CDR2 SMNVEV (reference sequence). CDR3 sequence (DNA): TGTGCCAGCCAGGGCGACAGGTTCACCTATAATTCACCCCTCCACTTT. Encoded protein: CASQGDRFTYNSPLHF.

This chain joins TRBV6-1 and TRBJ1-5; D is perhaps TRBD1 (5 bases). Trimming took off 7 bases at V and 0 bases at J, with 10 bases between the two ends. CDR3 length equals 14 residues. CDR1 MNHNS and CDR2 SASEGT come from the germline V gene. The CDR3 is CASTGQPSNQPQHF. Here the CDR3 DNA reads TGTGCCAGCACCGGACAACCTAGCAATCAGCCCCAGCATTTT.

V is TRBV7-2 and J is TRBJ1-1; the D gene is possibly TRBD1 (5 bases). The V end was cut by 4 bases, the J end by 5 bases, with 11 bases between. Germline lookup yields CDR1 SGHTA and CDR2 FQGNSA. The CDR3 consists of 13 residues. The CDR3 coding sequence is TGTGCCAGCAGCTCGGCCCAGGGAACTGAAGCTTTCTTT. Translation gives CASSSAQGTEAFF.

The chain recombines TRBV15 with TRBJ2-2; no definite D call. V lost 6 bases, J lost 7 bases, and 9 bases lay in between. Germline CDR1 is LNHNV and CDR2 is YYDKDF (reference sequence). There are 12 residues in the CDR3. The CDR3 DNA sequence: TGTGCCACCAGTCCTAGGTACGGGGAGCTGTTTTTT. Protein product: CATSPRYGELFF.

This clone is a singleton in its sample. The DNA of the CDR3 is TGTGCCAGCAGCTCTACCCGCAGGGAGGAGACCCAGTACTTC. Translating it yields CASSSTRREETQYF. The V and J genes are TRBV13 and TRBJ2-5; the D gene could be TRBD1 or TRBD2 (5 bases each). This CDR3 is built from 14 residues. V lost 4 bases to trimming and J lost 5 bases, with 14 bases between them. The germline V gene has CDR1 PRHDT and CDR2 FYEKMQ (reference sequence).

The CDR3 nucleotides read TGTGCCAGCAGCTTGTGGTCCCTGTTTTTT. Its translation: CASSLWSLFF. This sequence joins TRBV5-8 and TRBJ1-4; D unresolved. Trimming removed 1 base from V and 14 bases from J, with 6 bases in between. The CDR3 extends over 10 amino acids. Germline V gene data show CDR1 as SGHTS and CDR2 as YDEGEE. Combining the CDR3 with reference TRBV5-8 and TRBJ1-4 gives the whole variable domain EAGVTQSPTHLIKTRGQQATLRCSPISGHTSVYWYQQALGLGLQFLLWYDEGEERNRGNFPPRFSGRQFPNYSSELNVNALELEDSALYLCASSLWSLFFGSGTQLSVL.